These 6 T cell receptor beta chains share one sample of origin, sequenced in a study of control samples from healthy donors and cancer patients. Assay: immunoSEQ multiplex PCR; the TCRdb copy retains only in-frame clones and omits some. The repertoire holds roughly 450,000 clones, with around 90% as singletons. The sequenced sample consisted of PBMCs. The receptors here all came from a man aged 40-49 years with head and neck cancer.

J is TRBJ1-6 and V is TRBV19, with unresolved D. Trimming left V 0 bases short and J 7 bases short, with 10 bases between. This CDR3 has 15 residues. Looked up from germline, CDR1 is LNHDA and CDR2 is SQIVND (reference sequence). The CDR3 DNA reads TGTGCCAGTAGTATAGAAGAGGGCATCAATTCACCCCTCCACTTT. Translated, it gives CASSIEEGINSPLHF. The entire variable domain, with the rest obtained from reference TRBV19 and TRBJ1-6, is as follows: DGGITQSPKYLFRKEGQNVTLSCEQNLNHDAMYWYRQDPGQGLRLIYYSQIVNDFQKGDIAEGYSVSREKKESFPLTVTSAQKNPTAFYLCASSIEEGINSPLHFGNGTRLTVT.

This sequence joins TRBV6-1 and TRBJ1-5; 8 bases agree with TRBD1. With 3 bases clipped from V and 2 bases from J, the junction kept 9 bases outside the gene matches. Germline V gene lookup returns CDR1 MNHNS and CDR2 SASEGT. The length of the CDR3 is 17 residues. The CDR3 bases are TGTGCCAGCAGTGATACGTTACAGGGGGTTGGCAATCAGCCCCAGCATTTT. Protein: CASSDTLQGVGNQPQHF.

V gene TRBV5-1 combines with J gene TRBJ2-7; the match to TRBD1 covers 7 bases. V lost 0 bases, J lost 3 bases, and 9 bases stayed unmatched. From germline, CDR1 is SGHRS and CDR2 YFSETQ. This CDR3 is 16 amino acids long. The chain's CDR3 is CASSLDGGPGGYEQYF. In DNA form, the CDR3 reads TGCGCCAGCAGCTTGGATGGGGGACCAGGGGGCTACGAGCAGTACTTC.

The rearrangement joins TRBV28 to TRBJ1-6; tentatively, D is TRBD1 (6 bases). In germline, CDR1 is MDHEN, CDR2 SYDVKM. The CDR3 contains 16 residues. Trimming shortened V by 6 bases and J by 7 bases, and 19 bases separated the two germline ends. CDR3 loop: CASSSRQAIRNSPLHF. The CDR3 DNA sequence: TGTGCCAGCAGCTCGCGACAGGCGATAAGGAATTCACCCCTCCACTTT.

Notes on this clone: One end of the junction varies from germline; a read error may be responsible. This CDR3 is CARRALTGRNTEAFF. The CDR3 DNA reads as TGTGCCCGGAGGGCCCTAACAGGGAGGAACACTGAAGCTTTCTTT. V usage is TRBV30 and J usage is TRBJ1-1; D perhaps matches TRBD1 (6 bases). The CDR3 has 15 residues. Germline CDR1 is GTSNPN and CDR2 is SVGIG (reference sequence).

The gene calls are TRBV7-3 and TRBJ1-2; a weak D match, TRBD1 (5 bases). This CDR3 is 14 amino acids long. CDR1 SGHTA and CDR2 FQGTGA come from the germline V gene. Trimming pared 3 bases from V and 4 bases from J, leaving 12 bases between. In DNA, the CDR3 is TGTGCCAGCAGCTTGGGGCAGGGAACCTATGGCTACACCTTC. Its translation is CASSLGQGTYGYTF.